Below are 25 T cell receptor beta chains sequenced from a single sample in a study of human T cells and chemical hapten exposure. Time point reported: patch test 3, about 24 weeks after DPC sensitization. Treatment: therapeutic diphenylcyclopropenone sensitization with weekly scalp DPC. TCRdb called the RACE reads again in MiXCR, with one record for every CDR3 protein. The table has under 130,000 distinct CDR3 sequences, less than 40% seen once. Source: whole blood, taken in connection with sensitization to the hapten diphenylcyclopropenone (DPC). The receptors were sampled from a man in his forties or fifties with alopecia areata. Some clones in this sample may be carry-over from other donors' samples.

Only a few counts were recorded for this clonotype. The chain uses TRBV29-1 and TRBJ2-1; 12 nucleotides align to TRBD1. CDR3 size: 14 residues. Germline V gene lookup returns CDR1 SQVTM and CDR2 ANQGSEA. V trimming: 0 bases; J trimming: 9 bases; junction bases outside the gene matches: 3. The CDR3 is CSVEDRGQGAEQFF. As DNA, the CDR3 is TGCAGCGTTGAAGATAGGGGACAGGGGGCTGAGCAGTTCTTC.

This clonotype has only a few counts. The chain links TRBV28 to TRBJ2-7; 8 bases map to TRBD1. CDR1 is MDHEN, CDR2 SYDVKM, per germline. V gave up 6 bases and J gave up 6 bases; unmatched junction bases: 10. This CDR3 spans 14 amino acids. The CDR3: CASSLGQGRSEQYV. DNA of the CDR3: TGTGCCAGCAGCCTCGGACAGGGTAGAAGCGAGCAGTACGTC.

This clonotype has a handful of counts. V and J are TRBV27 and TRBJ2-1, with 13 bases lining up with TRBD2. V gave up 10 bases and J gave up 7 bases; unmatched junction bases: 4. CDR3 length equals 13 residues. The germline V gene encodes CDR1 MNHEY and CDR2 SMNVEV (reference sequence). The CDR3 spells CATWTSGSNEQFF. Written as DNA, the CDR3 is TGTGCCACCTGGACTAGCGGGAGTAATGAGCAGTTCTTC.

The V gene is TRBV28, the J gene TRBJ2-7, with 7 bases identical to TRBD1. Trimming took 5 bases from V and 2 from J; bases not matched to a gene: 9. CDR3 length: 15 amino acids. CDR1 is MDHEN and CDR2 is SYDVKM in the germline V gene. The CDR3 nucleotides are TGTGCCAGCAGTCGCCTCGACGGACAGGCCTACGAGCAGTACTTC. Translating it yields CASSRLDGQAYEQYF.

This clonotype is medium-sized (0.01 to 0.1%) in the sample. The chain couples TRBV6-5 to TRBJ2-3, with TRBD2 identical over 12 bases. The junction had 9 bases not matched to a gene; V was cut back by 8 bases and J by 6 bases. The CDR3 is 15 amino acids. CDR1 and CDR2 from the germline V gene are MNHEY and SVGAGI. CDR3 loop: CASSTRLAGGDTQYF. The CDR3 DNA follows: TGTGCCAGCTCAACGCGGCTAGCGGGAGGGGATACGCAGTATTTT.

The chain employs TRBV6-1 and TRBJ2-1; 8 nucleotides line up with TRBD2. Germline loops: CDR1 MNHNS, CDR2 SASEGT. CDR3 length: 14 amino acids. V trimming: 7 bases; J trimming: 2 bases; junction bases outside the gene matches: 4. The CDR3 DNA reads TGTGCCAGCATCCCGGGGGGGCCCTACAATGAGCAGTTCTTC. The encoded protein is CASIPGGPYNEQFF.

This chain connects TRBV7-9 to TRBJ1-5, with D unresolved. CDR3 size: 19 residues. Germline V lookup: CDR1 SEHNR, CDR2 FQNEAQ (reference sequence). Trimming stripped 1 base from V and 3 bases from J, with 22 bases between. CDR3 nucleotide sequence: TGTGCCAGCAGCTTAGGCCTTCTGACCGAGAATCCTCTCAATCAGCCCCAGCATTTT. This encodes CASSLGLLTENPLNQPQHF.

The gene calls are TRBV9 and TRBJ1-6, with 10 bases matching TRBD1. This CDR3 has 14 amino acids. Germline assignment: CDR1 SGDLS and CDR2 YYNGEE. After removal of 4 bases from V and 10 bases from J, the junction contained 5 bases not matched to a gene. The DNA for the CDR3 is TGTGCCAGCAGCAGGGACAGGGGAAGCTCACCCCTCCACTTT. Protein product: CASSRDRGSSPLHF.

In its sample, this clonotype was seen a few times. J is TRBJ2-7 and V is TRBV6-2 or TRBV6-3; 7 bases map to TRBD1. The CDR3 covers 12 residues. The V segment lost 8 bases and the J segment 3 bases; nucleotides outside the gene matches: 4. Germline assignment: CDR1 MNHEY and CDR2 SVGEGT. CDR3 bases: TGTGCCAGCCGCCAGGGGGACTACGAGCAGTACGTC. Amino acid sequence: CASRQGDYEQYV.

This clonotype was picked up a small number of times. V usage is TRBV18 and J usage is TRBJ2-5; D gene uncertain. V dropped 3 bases and J dropped 1 base, with 6 bases sitting between them. This CDR3 has 13 amino acids. Germline loops: CDR1 KGHSH, CDR2 LQKENI. The CDR3, as DNA: TGTGCCAGCTCACCTCCTCCCCAAGAGACCCAGTACTTC. Translating it yields CASSPPPQETQYF.

This sequence joins TRBV28 and TRBJ2-7; D might be TRBD1 or TRBD2, each matching 5 bases. From germline, CDR1 is MDHEN and CDR2 SYDVKM. The CDR3 contains 13 residues. V lost 7 bases and J 5 bases, leaving 15 bases between the germline ends. For the CDR3, the DNA is TGTGCCAGCATGGGGACGCTCCACCACGAGCAGTACTTC. It yields the protein CASMGTLHHEQYF. The variable domain in full, completed from reference TRBV28 and TRBJ2-7, reads DVKVTQSSRYLVKRTGEKVFLECVQDMDHENMFWYRQDPGLGLRLIYFSYDVKMKEKGDIPEGYSVSREKKERFSLILESASTNQTSMYLCASMGTLHHEQYFGPGTRLTVT.

V is TRBV29-1 and J is TRBJ2-3; 8 bases match TRBD1. After removal of 7 bases from V and 5 bases from J, the junction contained 11 bases not matched to a gene. Germline CDR1 SQVTM, CDR2 ANQGSEA. The CDR3 is 14 residues long. CDR3 in amino acids: CSGVDRGSGDTQYF. Here the CDR3 DNA reads TGCAGCGGAGTAGACAGGGGAAGTGGAGATACGCAGTATTTT.

This clonotype was detected only a few times. The chain combines TRBV25-1 with TRBJ2-6; D not resolved. The CDR3 has 14 amino acids. The germline V gene has CDR1 MGHDK and CDR2 SYGVNS. The V end was cut by 0 bases, the J end by 0 bases, with 0 bases between. CDR3 coding DNA: TGTGCCAGCAGTGAATACTCTGGGGCCAACGTCCTGACTTTC. Its translation is CASSEYSGANVLTF.

This clonotype came up a few times. This sequence joins TRBV27 and TRBJ1-1; 9 bases agree with TRBD1. Germline CDR1 is MNHEY and CDR2 is SMNVEV (reference sequence). The CDR3 has 14 amino acids. After removal of 5 bases from V and 4 bases from J, the junction contained 5 bases not matched to a gene. The CDR3 spells CASSVQGAGTEAFF. DNA of the CDR3: TGTGCCAGCAGTGTACAGGGGGCTGGCACTGAAGCTTTCTTT.

This clonotype has a handful of counts. This chain uses TRBV29-1 with TRBJ2-4; 11 nucleotides line up with TRBD2. The CDR3 runs 13 residues. In germline, CDR1 is SQVTM, CDR2 ANQGSEA. Germline trimming cut 2 bases from V and 7 bases from J; bases unmatched to any gene: 1. The CDR3 loop is CSVETSGSNIQYF. CDR3 DNA sequence: TGCAGCGTTGAAACTAGCGGGAGTAACATTCAGTACTTC.

This chain links TRBV4-3 with TRBJ1-1; TRBD1 matches at 9 bases. This CDR3 is 12 amino acids long. Unmatched junction bases numbered 5, after V lost 4 bases and J lost 11 bases. Germline V lookup: CDR1 LGHNA, CDR2 YSLEER. DNA for the CDR3: TGCGCCAGCAGCCGCGTACAGGGGGCCGCTTTCTTT. This encodes CASSRVQGAAFF.

There are a few counts of this clonotype. The chain combines TRBV24-1 with TRBJ2-3, with 14 bases identical to TRBD2. V trimming: 6 bases; J trimming: 3 bases; junction bases outside the gene matches: 1. Per germline, CDR1 KGHDR and CDR2 SFDVKD. The CDR3 extends over 15 amino acids. As DNA, the CDR3 is TGTGCCACCAGTTGGACTAGCGGGAGGACAGATACGCAGTATTTT. Amino acid sequence: CATSWTSGRTDTQYF.

The V call is TRBV14, the J call TRBJ2-2; TRBD2 might be the D (6 bases). Germline V CDR1 and CDR2: SGHDN, FVKESK. This CDR3 spans 14 amino acids. V was cut by 1 base and J by 6 bases, with 9 bases left in between. DNA for the CDR3: TGTGCCAGCAGCCAAGTGCGGGACTCCGGGGAGCTGTTTTTT. Its translation is CASSQVRDSGELFF.

This clonotype showed up just a few times. The CDR3 loop reads CSVLRDFLYEQYV. DNA for the CDR3: TGCAGCGTACTCCGGGACTTCCTCTACGAGCAGTACGTC. V is TRBV29-1 and J is TRBJ2-7, with D possibly matching TRBD2 (6 bases). Germline V gene sequence: CDR1 SQVTM, CDR2 ANQGSEA. The CDR3 consists of 13 residues. Trimming stripped 6 bases from V and 3 bases from J, with 15 bases between.

This clonotype came up a few times. The rearrangement joins TRBV21-1 to TRBJ1-2; the table gives TRBD1 as D, unverified against the DNA. TRBV21-1 is a pseudogene. This CDR3 has 17 amino acids. This chain's CDR3 is CASSKGDSPGTKKGYTF. The CDR3 DNA reads as TGTGCCAGCAGCAAAGGCGATTCACCAGGGACGAAGAAAGGCTACACCTTC.

The V and J genes are TRBV6-6 and TRBJ2-7; 9 bases are shared with TRBD2. Trimming took 6 bases from V and 2 from J; bases not matched to a gene: 2. The CDR3 totals 13 residues. CDR1 and CDR2 (germline): MNHNY, SVGAGI (reference sequence). CDR3 protein: CASRREGPYEQYF. CDR3 nucleotides: TGTGCCAGCAGGCGGGAGGGTCCCTACGAGCAGTACTTC.

The rearrangement joins TRBV7-2 to TRBJ2-7; no reliable D call. The germline V and J ends were trimmed by 6 bases and 5 bases, with 11 bases remaining between them. The CDR3 runs 12 residues. Germline V gene lookup returns CDR1 SGHTA and CDR2 FQGNSA. The CDR3 DNA reads as TGTGCCAGCAGACCCCCCGGCGACGAGCAGTACTTC. This gives the protein CASRPPGDEQYF.

CDR3 in amino acids: CASSLGLADNEQFF. For the CDR3, the DNA is TGCGCCAGCAGCTTGGGACTAGCGGACAATGAGCAGTTCTTC. The rearrangement uses TRBV5-1 and TRBJ2-1, with 9 bases fitting TRBD2. The CDR3 loop spans 14 amino acids. From germline, CDR1 is SGHRS and CDR2 YFSETQ. V lost 0 bases to trimming and J lost 5 bases; unmatched junction nucleotides: 0.

This chain joins TRBV2 and TRBJ2-6; D is perhaps TRBD1 (6 bases). The ends were cut back, 10 bases at V and 2 bases at J, with 9 bases in the middle. Per the germline V gene, CDR1 is SNHLY and CDR2 is FYNNEI. This CDR3 has 13 residues. This chain's CDR3 is CATYRAGANVLTF. The CDR3 DNA follows: TGTGCCACCTACAGGGCTGGGGCCAACGTCCTGACTTTC.

In its sample, this clonotype was seen once. V gene TRBV5-1 combines with J gene TRBJ2-5; TRBD2 aligns across 8 bases. The CDR3 has 16 residues. Trimming removed 3 bases from V and 7 bases from J; junction bases left unmatched: 14. Germline CDR1 reads SGHRS; CDR2 reads YFSETQ. The CDR3 region is CASSSQSGSSLGTQYF. The CDR3 coding sequence is TGCGCCAGCAGCTCGCAAAGCGGGAGCTCCCTCGGGACCCAGTACTTC.